The 12 T cell receptor beta chains reported below all come from one sample, sequenced in a study of neurological immune-mediated disorders. TCRdb passed the 5' RACE reads through MiXCR, listing each CDR3 protein once. Of tens of thousands of distinct CDR3 sequences listed, approximately 4.2% are singletons. The specimen was PBMCs. The receptors stem from a man under 40 with multiple sclerosis.

This clonotype was found a few times. The J gene is TRBJ2-7, the V gene TRBV12-3 or TRBV12-4, with TRBD1 as a possible D gene (6 bases). V was trimmed by 5 bases and J by 6 bases, leaving 14 bases between them. The CDR3 is 13 amino acids. The CDR3: CASSLGHDGEQYF. CDR3 in DNA: TGTGCCAGCAGTCTGGGACATGACGGCGAGCAGTACTTC.

A word on this clonotype: A much larger clone lies one base from this, so it may be a read error. The genes are TRBV24-1 and TRBJ2-3; 7 positions match TRBD2. With 9 bases clipped from V and 5 bases from J, the junction kept 10 bases outside the gene matches. CDR3 size: 14 residues. The germline V gene has CDR1 KGHDR and CDR2 SFDVKD. The CDR3, as DNA: TGTGCCACCGGTGGGAGCGGGGTCAAAGATACGCAGTATTTT. Translation: CATGGSGVKDTQYF.

The sample holds many counts of this clonotype. This rearrangement joins TRBV6-2 or TRBV6-3 to TRBJ1-2; D call uncertain. Trimming took 4 bases from V and 2 from J, leaving 2 bases between them. The CDR3 spans 11 residues. Germline loops: CDR1 MNHEY, CDR2 SVGEGT. CDR3 sequence: CASSSNYGYTF. In DNA, the CDR3 is TGTGCCAGCAGTTCAAACTATGGCTACACCTTC.

In this sample, this clonotype turned up many times. The chain recombines TRBV12-3 or TRBV12-4 with TRBJ1-2; perhaps TRBD1 as D (6 bases). There are 16 residues in the CDR3. Between the trimmed V and J ends, which lost 4 bases and 8 bases, there was a span of 23 bases. The CDR3 nucleotides read TGTGCCAGCAGTTCCTTAGGACAGACCACTATGGGCGGCTACACCTTC. Residues: CASSSLGQTTMGGYTF.

The chain uses TRBV14 and TRBJ2-2; D is undetermined. Germline V gene lookup returns CDR1 SGHDN and CDR2 FVKESK. V lost 3 bases and J lost 1, with 3 bases in between. This CDR3 contains 13 residues. The CDR3 here is CASSQKNTGELFF. For the CDR3, the DNA is TGTGCCAGCAGCCAGAAGAACACCGGGGAGCTGTTTTTT.

This clonotype was detected many times. The V gene is TRBV10-2, the J gene TRBJ1-1, with D tentatively TRBD1 (6 bases). The CDR3 runs to 13 residues. V lost 10 bases, J lost 6 bases, and 18 bases lay in between. Germline V gene lookup returns CDR1 WSHSY and CDR2 SAAADI. CDR3 in amino acids: CATRGGGRSEAFF. Here the CDR3 DNA reads TGCGCCACACGGGGAGGGGGGCGTTCTGAAGCTTTCTTT.

This clonotype has a count of ten or more. This chain connects TRBV4-2 to TRBJ2-7, with a tentative D call TRBD1 (6 bases). The V gene lost 5 bases and the J gene lost 2 bases, with 16 bases spanning the gap. Germline V gene data show CDR1 as LGHNA and CDR2 as YNFKEQ. There are 15 residues in the CDR3. As DNA, the CDR3 is TGTGCCAGCAGCTCCCAGGGGCACGGCACCTACGAGCAGTACTTC. This gives the protein CASSSQGHGTYEQYF.

This clonotype was found many times. V and J are TRBV5-5 and TRBJ2-7, with D perhaps TRBD1 (5 bases). The CDR3 spans 14 residues. V gave up 5 bases and J gave up 4 bases, with 16 bases separating them. Looked up from germline, CDR1 is SGHKS and CDR2 is YYEKEE (reference sequence). The CDR3 DNA follows: TGTGCCAGCAGGTTGACCAGGGATGGGTACGAGCAGTACTTC. This codes for CASRLTRDGYEQYF.

This clonotype was recorded at least ten times. The gene calls are TRBV24-1 and TRBJ2-1; 8 nucleotides match TRBD2. The V gene end was trimmed by 2 bases and the J gene end by 4 bases; junction bases not matched to a gene: 9. The CDR3 has 17 amino acids. From germline, CDR1 is KGHDR and CDR2 SFDVKD. This chain's CDR3 is CATSDSPGAGGYNEQFF. CDR3 in DNA: TGTGCCACCAGTGATTCCCCGGGGGCGGGGGGTTACAATGAGCAGTTCTTC.

This clonotype was seen at least ten times. V is TRBV25-1 and J is TRBJ2-3, with a possible D match to TRBD1 (6 bases). The CDR3 runs 12 residues. The germline V gene encodes CDR1 MGHDK and CDR2 SYGVNS. V shed 7 bases and J shed 6 bases, with 11 bases lying between them. The CDR3, as DNA: TGTGCCAGCAACAGGGAACGGGATACGCAGTATTTT. Its protein is CASNRERDTQYF.

This clonotype was recorded many times. The chain recombines TRBV12-3 or TRBV12-4 with TRBJ2-1; weak D call: TRBD2 (6 bases). The V gene lost 5 bases and the J gene lost 8 bases, with 16 bases spanning the gap. The length of the CDR3 is 14 residues. CDR3 residues: CASSRDSRWDEQFF. In nucleotides, the CDR3 is TGTGCCAGCAGTCGGGACTCCCGTTGGGATGAGCAGTTCTTC.

This clonotype was seen repeatedly, ten times or more. Germline is not matched at one junction end, which may reflect a read error. The chain has TRBV30 and TRBJ1-1; possible D gene TRBD1, 6 bases. This CDR3 region has 14 residues. Germline loops: CDR1 GTSNPN, CDR2 SVGIG (reference sequence). CDR3 sequence: CAGRARDMNTEAFF. DNA of the CDR3: TGTGCCGGGAGGGCGAGGGACATGAACACTGAAGCTTTCTTT.